This is a list of T cell receptor beta chains from one sample in a study of cytomegalovirus exposure and HLA in healthy donors. Libraries were prepared by immunoSEQ multiplex PCR; TCRdb keeps only in-frame clonotypes and omits some of them. The data show 90,000 to 95,000 clones, with roughly four fifths seen just once and 0.55% to 0.65% held by the top ten. Sequencing was carried out using PBMCs. These receptors came from a young man in good health and CMV-seronegative. CDR3s include the opening cysteine and the closing phenylalanine or tryptophan. A D gene is named only where the DNA matches it firmly. Clone sizes are given selectively: once, few, many, or a class where the clone is expanded.

v_call: TRBV6-5
d_call: NA
clone_size: NA
j_call: TRBJ1-1
cdr3_aa: CASRTGWTPNTEAFF
cdr3_nt: TGTGCCAGCAGGACTGGATGGACACCCAACACTGAAGCTTTCTTT

v_call: TRBV4-1
d_call: NA
clone_size: NA
j_call: TRBJ1-1
cdr3_aa: CASSHLRGVDTEAFF
cdr3_nt: TGCGCCAGCAGCCACCTCCGCGGCGTCGACACTGAAGCTTTCTTT

v_call: TRBV6-1
d_call: NA
clone_size: NA
j_call: TRBJ2-1
cdr3_aa: CASKNQQGNEQFF
cdr3_nt: TGTGCCAGCAAGAACCAGCAGGGCAATGAGCAGTTCTTC

v_call: TRBV7-3
d_call: TRBD2
clone_size: NA
j_call: TRBJ2-3
cdr3_aa: CASSSTSGTGDTQYF
cdr3_nt: TGTGCCAGCAGCTCGACTAGCGGGACAGGTGATACGCAGTATTTT

v_call: TRBV5-6
d_call: TRBD2
clone_size: few
j_call: TRBJ2-3
cdr3_aa: CASSVTSGREDTQYF
cdr3_nt: TGTGCCAGCAGCGTCACTAGCGGGAGGGAGGATACGCAGTATTTT

v_call: TRBV6-5
d_call: TRBD1
clone_size: NA
j_call: TRBJ1-1
cdr3_aa: CASSPTHRGNTEAFF
cdr3_nt: TGTGCCAGCAGTCCCACTCACAGGGGGAACACTGAAGCTTTCTTT

v_call: TRBV11-1
d_call: NA
clone_size: NA
j_call: TRBJ2-3
cdr3_aa: CASSVSYVSDTQYF
cdr3_nt: TGTGCCAGCAGCGTTTCGTACGTAAGCGATACGCAGTATTTT

v_call: TRBV27
d_call: TRBD2
clone_size: once
j_call: TRBJ2-2
cdr3_aa: CASSVLTSGGANTGELFF
cdr3_nt: TGTGCCAGCAGTGTCCTGACTAGCGGGGGGGCGAACACCGGGGAGCTGTTTTTT

v_call: TRBV4-3
d_call: TRBD1
clone_size: few
j_call: TRBJ1-2
cdr3_aa: CASSQDNGQGILAYGYTF
cdr3_nt: TGCGCCAGCAGCCAAGATAACGGACAGGGGATACTTGCCTATGGCTACACCTTC

v_call: TRBV29-1
d_call: NA
clone_size: NA
j_call: TRBJ2-2
cdr3_aa: CSVEYEGGDTGELFF
cdr3_nt: TGCAGTGTGGAGTACGAAGGGGGGGACACCGGGGAGCTGTTTTTT

v_call: TRBV10-3
d_call: TRBD1
clone_size: NA
j_call: TRBJ1-1
cdr3_aa: CAITKDREYTEAFF
cdr3_nt: TGTGCCATCACGAAGGACAGGGAGTATACTGAAGCTTTCTTT

v_call: TRBV9
d_call: NA
clone_size: NA
j_call: TRBJ1-1
cdr3_aa: CASSVAGVNTEAFF
cdr3_nt: TGTGCCAGCAGCGTAGCAGGGGTGAACACTGAAGCTTTCTTT

v_call: TRBV4-2
d_call: NA
clone_size: NA
j_call: TRBJ2-4
cdr3_aa: CASSQDGGGGRVAKNIQYF
cdr3_nt: TGTGCCAGCAGCCAAGATGGAGGAGGAGGCAGAGTAGCCAAAAACATTCAGTACTTC

v_call: TRBV5-6
d_call: TRBD1
clone_size: few
j_call: TRBJ2-7
cdr3_aa: CASSGGQTYEQYF
cdr3_nt: TGTGCCAGCAGCGGGGGACAGACCTACGAGCAGTACTTC

v_call: TRBV28
d_call: NA
clone_size: NA
j_call: TRBJ2-1
cdr3_aa: CASSSNYNEQFF
cdr3_nt: TGTGCCAGCAGTTCCAACTACAATGAGCAGTTCTTC

v_call: TRBV5-1
d_call: NA
clone_size: few
j_call: TRBJ1-1
cdr3_aa: CASSREGGTEAFF
cdr3_nt: TGCGCCAGCAGCCGTGAGGGGGGGACTGAAGCTTTCTTT

v_call: TRBV4-2
d_call: NA
clone_size: NA
j_call: TRBJ2-6
cdr3_aa: CASSQVRESGANVLTF
cdr3_nt: TGTGCCAGCAGCCAAGTCAGGGAATCTGGGGCCAACGTCCTGACTTTC

v_call: TRBV6-6
d_call: TRBD2
clone_size: NA
j_call: TRBJ2-1
cdr3_aa: CASSNPGLAGYNEQFF
cdr3_nt: TGTGCCAGCAGTAATCCGGGACTAGCGGGATACAATGAGCAGTTCTTC

v_call: TRBV19
d_call: TRBD1
clone_size: NA
j_call: TRBJ1-2
cdr3_aa: CASRQGLDYGYTF
cdr3_nt: TGTGCCAGCCGACAGGGACTGGACTATGGCTACACCTTC

v_call: TRBV19
d_call: NA
clone_size: NA
j_call: TRBJ1-1
cdr3_aa: CAIRQAINTEAFF
cdr3_nt: TGTGCCATTCGACAGGCTATTAACACTGAAGCTTTCTTT

v_call: TRBV9
d_call: NA
clone_size: NA
j_call: TRBJ2-1
cdr3_aa: CASSVGSGYNEQFF
cdr3_nt: TGTGCCAGCAGCGTCGGATCGGGGTACAATGAGCAGTTCTTC

v_call: TRBV10-1
d_call: NA
clone_size: NA
j_call: TRBJ1-5
cdr3_aa: CASSRSRNQPQHF
cdr3_nt: TGCGCCAGCAGTCGGTCCCGCAATCAGCCCCAGCATTTT

v_call: TRBV6-5
d_call: NA
clone_size: NA
j_call: TRBJ2-1
cdr3_aa: CASSVAATYNEQFF
cdr3_nt: TGTGCCAGCAGTGTAGCGGCAACCTACAATGAGCAGTTCTTC

v_call: TRBV7-2
d_call: TRBD1
clone_size: NA
j_call: TRBJ2-1
cdr3_aa: CASSSDRGNYNEQFF
cdr3_nt: TGTGCCAGCAGCTCGGACAGGGGTAACTACAATGAGCAGTTCTTC

v_call: TRBV7-9
d_call: NA
clone_size: NA
j_call: TRBJ1-4
cdr3_aa: CASSLGRQAKAGLNEKLFF
cdr3_nt: TGTGCCAGCAGCTTAGGGCGTCAGGCGAAGGCGGGATTAAATGAAAAACTGTTTTTT

v_call: TRBV27
d_call: NA
clone_size: NA
j_call: TRBJ2-5
cdr3_aa: CASCLAGQFETQYF
cdr3_nt: TGTGCCAGCTGCTTGGCTGGGCAGTTTGAGACCCAGTACTTC

v_call: TRBV18
d_call: NA
clone_size: NA
j_call: TRBJ1-2
cdr3_aa: CASSPSTPNYGYTF
cdr3_nt: TGTGCCAGCTCACCATCGACACCAAACTATGGCTACACCTTC

v_call: TRBV19
d_call: TRBD1
clone_size: NA
j_call: TRBJ2-7
cdr3_aa: CASSDRGEQYF
cdr3_nt: TGTGCCAGTAGTGACAGGGGCGAGCAGTACTTC

v_call: TRBV14
d_call: NA
clone_size: once
j_call: TRBJ1-1
cdr3_aa: CASSHARLGAFF
cdr3_nt: TGTGCCAGCAGCCATGCTAGGTTGGGAGCTTTCTTT

v_call: TRBV6-6
d_call: TRBD1
clone_size: NA
j_call: TRBJ2-3
cdr3_aa: CASSYGTGTSTDTQYF
cdr3_nt: TGTGCCAGCAGTTACGGGACAGGAACTAGCACAGATACGCAGTATTTT

v_call: TRBV11-3
d_call: NA
clone_size: NA
j_call: TRBJ2-2
cdr3_aa: CASSLVTGNTGELFF
cdr3_nt: TGTGCCAGCAGCTTAGTGACAGGGAACACCGGGGAGCTGTTTTTT

v_call: TRBV5-1
d_call: NA
clone_size: NA
j_call: TRBJ2-5
cdr3_aa: CASSSALGVSALQETQYF
cdr3_nt: TGCGCCAGCAGCTCTGCGCTAGGAGTATCGGCCCTGCAAGAGACCCAGTACTTC

v_call: TRBV4-2
d_call: NA
clone_size: NA
j_call: TRBJ2-2
cdr3_aa: CASSQDRDKNTGELFF
cdr3_nt: TGTGCCAGCAGCCAAGATCGGGACAAGAACACCGGGGAGCTGTTTTTT

v_call: TRBV6-4
d_call: NA
clone_size: NA
j_call: TRBJ1-2
cdr3_aa: CASSDSRHSGYTF
cdr3_nt: TGTGCCAGCAGTGACTCGAGGCATAGTGGCTACACCTTC

v_call: TRBV7-7
d_call: NA
clone_size: NA
j_call: TRBJ2-3
cdr3_aa: CASSEGGADTQYF
cdr3_nt: TGTGCCAGCAGCGAGGGGGGGGCAGATACGCAGTATTTT

v_call: TRBV7-2
d_call: NA
clone_size: NA
j_call: TRBJ2-7
cdr3_aa: CASSSVQSYEQYF
cdr3_nt: TGTGCCAGCAGCTCCGTCCAGTCCTACGAGCAGTACTTC

v_call: TRBV19
d_call: TRBD1
clone_size: once
j_call: TRBJ2-1
cdr3_aa: CACRGLGQGIREQFF
cdr3_nt: TGTGCCTGCAGGGGATTGGGACAGGGGATTCGTGAGCAGTTCTTC

v_call: TRBV7-9
d_call: TRBD1
clone_size: few
j_call: TRBJ1-4
cdr3_aa: CASSVAGQGFVKLFF
cdr3_nt: TGTGCCAGCAGCGTGGCGGGACAGGGTTTTGTAAAACTGTTTTTT

v_call: TRBV7-8
d_call: NA
clone_size: NA
j_call: TRBJ1-2
cdr3_aa: CASSFPASPGRGYGYTF
cdr3_nt: TGTGCCAGCAGCTTCCCCGCCTCTCCAGGGCGGGGGTATGGCTACACCTTC

v_call: TRBV7-7
d_call: NA
clone_size: NA
j_call: TRBJ2-5
cdr3_aa: CASSPREHQETQYF
cdr3_nt: TGTGCCAGCAGCCCCCGGGAGCACCAAGAGACCCAGTACTTC

v_call: TRBV19
d_call: TRBD1
clone_size: NA
j_call: TRBJ1-2
cdr3_aa: CASSIDRTGVEGYTF
cdr3_nt: TGTGCCAGTAGTATAGACAGGACAGGGGTTGAAGGCTACACCTTC

v_call: TRBV7-2
d_call: NA
clone_size: NA
j_call: TRBJ1-1
cdr3_aa: CASSLWLGLNTEAFF
cdr3_nt: TGTGCCAGCAGCTTATGGTTGGGGCTGAACACTGAAGCTTTCTTT

v_call: TRBV27
d_call: TRBD1
clone_size: NA
j_call: TRBJ2-2
cdr3_aa: CASSYPGGPGELFF
cdr3_nt: TGTGCCAGCAGTTACCCAGGGGGCCCCGGGGAGCTGTTTTTT

v_call: TRBV9
d_call: TRBD1
clone_size: few
j_call: TRBJ1-4
cdr3_aa: CASSVVDRPGEKLFF
cdr3_nt: TGTGCCAGCAGCGTAGTGGACAGGCCGGGAGAAAAACTGTTTTTT

v_call: TRBV4-2
d_call: NA
clone_size: NA
j_call: TRBJ2-3
cdr3_aa: CASSQVMTDTQYF
cdr3_nt: TGTGCCAGCAGCCAAGTAATGACAGATACGCAGTATTTT